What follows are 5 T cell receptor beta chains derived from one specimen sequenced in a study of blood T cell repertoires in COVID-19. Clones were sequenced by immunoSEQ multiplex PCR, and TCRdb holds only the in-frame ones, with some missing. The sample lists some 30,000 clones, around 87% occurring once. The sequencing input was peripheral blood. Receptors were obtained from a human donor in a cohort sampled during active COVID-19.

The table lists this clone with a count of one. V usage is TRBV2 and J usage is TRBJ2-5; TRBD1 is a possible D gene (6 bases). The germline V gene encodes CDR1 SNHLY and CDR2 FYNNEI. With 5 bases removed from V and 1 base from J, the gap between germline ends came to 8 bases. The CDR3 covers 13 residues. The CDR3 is CASSRDIQETQYF. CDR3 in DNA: TGTGCCAGCAGTCGGGACATCCAAGAGACCCAGTACTTC.

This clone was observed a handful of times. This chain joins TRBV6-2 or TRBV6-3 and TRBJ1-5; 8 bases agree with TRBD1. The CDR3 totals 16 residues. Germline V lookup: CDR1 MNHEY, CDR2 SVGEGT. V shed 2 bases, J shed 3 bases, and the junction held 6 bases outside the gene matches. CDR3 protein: CASSYRTGSTNQPQHF. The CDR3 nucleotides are TGTGCCAGCAGTTACCGGACAGGGTCTACCAATCAGCCCCAGCATTTT.

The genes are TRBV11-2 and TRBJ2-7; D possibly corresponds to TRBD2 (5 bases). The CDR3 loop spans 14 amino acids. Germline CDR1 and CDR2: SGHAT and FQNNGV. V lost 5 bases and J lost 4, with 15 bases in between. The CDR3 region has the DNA TGTGCCAGCAGCCCCTTAAAGGGCGGGTACGAGCAGTACTTC. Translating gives CASSPLKGGYEQYF.

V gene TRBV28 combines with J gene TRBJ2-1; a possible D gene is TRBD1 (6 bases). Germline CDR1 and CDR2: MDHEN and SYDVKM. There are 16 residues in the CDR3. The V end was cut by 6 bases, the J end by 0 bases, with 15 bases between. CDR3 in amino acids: CASRVGGQPSYNEQFF. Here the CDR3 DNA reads TGTGCCAGCAGGGTGGGTGGACAGCCCTCCTACAATGAGCAGTTCTTC.

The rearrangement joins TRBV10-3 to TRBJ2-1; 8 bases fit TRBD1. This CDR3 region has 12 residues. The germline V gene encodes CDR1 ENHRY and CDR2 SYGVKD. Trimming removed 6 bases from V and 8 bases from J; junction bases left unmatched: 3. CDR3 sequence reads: CAISDRGYEQFF. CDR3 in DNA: TGTGCCATCAGCGACAGGGGCTATGAGCAGTTCTTC.